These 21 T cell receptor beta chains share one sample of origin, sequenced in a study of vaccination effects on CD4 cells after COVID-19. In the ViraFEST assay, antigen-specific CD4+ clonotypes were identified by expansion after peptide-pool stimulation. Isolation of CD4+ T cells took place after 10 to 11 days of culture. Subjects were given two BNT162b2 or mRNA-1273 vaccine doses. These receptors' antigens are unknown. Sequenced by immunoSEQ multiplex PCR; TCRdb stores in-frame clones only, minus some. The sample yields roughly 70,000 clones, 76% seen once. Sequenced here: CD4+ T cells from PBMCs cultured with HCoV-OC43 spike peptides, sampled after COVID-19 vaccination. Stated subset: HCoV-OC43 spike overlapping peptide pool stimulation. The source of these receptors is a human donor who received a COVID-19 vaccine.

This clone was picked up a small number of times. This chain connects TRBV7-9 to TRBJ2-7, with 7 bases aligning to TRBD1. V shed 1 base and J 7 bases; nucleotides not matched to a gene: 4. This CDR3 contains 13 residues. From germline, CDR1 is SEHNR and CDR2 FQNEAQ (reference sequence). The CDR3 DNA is TGTGCCAGCAGCTTAGTGGACAGGTTAGAGCAGTACGTC. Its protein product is CASSLVDRLEQYV.

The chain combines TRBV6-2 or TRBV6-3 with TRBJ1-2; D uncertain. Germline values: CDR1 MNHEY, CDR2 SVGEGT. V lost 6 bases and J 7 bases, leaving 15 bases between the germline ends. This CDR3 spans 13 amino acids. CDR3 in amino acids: CASSFDSVGGYTF. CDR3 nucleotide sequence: TGTGCCAGCAGCTTCGACTCAGTGGGTGGCTACACCTTC.

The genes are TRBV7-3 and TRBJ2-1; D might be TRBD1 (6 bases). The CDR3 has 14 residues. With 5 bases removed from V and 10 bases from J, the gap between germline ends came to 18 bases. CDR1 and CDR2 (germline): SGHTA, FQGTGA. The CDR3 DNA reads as TGTGCCAGCAGCCAAAATATCATCGGGACAGAGCAGTTCTTC. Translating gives CASSQNIIGTEQFF.

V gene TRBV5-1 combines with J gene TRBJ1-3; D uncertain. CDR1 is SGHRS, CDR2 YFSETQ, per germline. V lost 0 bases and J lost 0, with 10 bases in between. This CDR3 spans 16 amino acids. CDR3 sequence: CASSLVAGFSGNTIYF. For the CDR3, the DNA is TGCGCCAGCAGCTTGGTAGCGGGGTTCTCTGGAAACACCATATATTTT.

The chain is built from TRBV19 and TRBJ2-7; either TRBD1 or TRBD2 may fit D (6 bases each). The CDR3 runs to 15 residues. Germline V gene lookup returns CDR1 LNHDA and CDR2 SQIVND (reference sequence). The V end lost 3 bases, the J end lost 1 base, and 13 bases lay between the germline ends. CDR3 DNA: TGTGCCAGTAGTATCCCCAGGGGAGGATCCTACGAGCAGTACGTC. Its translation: CASSIPRGGSYEQYV.

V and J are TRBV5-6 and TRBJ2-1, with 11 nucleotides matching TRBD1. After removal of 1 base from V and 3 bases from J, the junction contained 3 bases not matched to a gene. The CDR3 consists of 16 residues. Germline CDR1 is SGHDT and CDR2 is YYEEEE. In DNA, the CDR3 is TGTGCCAGCAGCTTGCGGACAGGGGGCTTCTACAATGAGCAGTTCTTC. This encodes CASSLRTGGFYNEQFF.

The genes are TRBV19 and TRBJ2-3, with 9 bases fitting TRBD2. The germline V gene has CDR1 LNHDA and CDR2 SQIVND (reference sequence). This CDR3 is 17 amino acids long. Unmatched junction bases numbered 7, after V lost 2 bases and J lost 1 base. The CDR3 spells CASSIIGSSGGTDTQYF. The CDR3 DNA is TGTGCCAGTAGTATAATTGGGTCTAGCGGGGGCACAGATACGCAGTATTTT.

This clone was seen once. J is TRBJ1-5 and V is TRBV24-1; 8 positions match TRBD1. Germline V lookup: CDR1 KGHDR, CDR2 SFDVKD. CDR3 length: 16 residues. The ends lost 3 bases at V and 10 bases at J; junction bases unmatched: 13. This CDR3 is CATSDGGQGGILPQHF. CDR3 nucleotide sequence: TGTGCCACCAGTGATGGTGGACAGGGCGGAATCCTCCCCCAGCATTTT.

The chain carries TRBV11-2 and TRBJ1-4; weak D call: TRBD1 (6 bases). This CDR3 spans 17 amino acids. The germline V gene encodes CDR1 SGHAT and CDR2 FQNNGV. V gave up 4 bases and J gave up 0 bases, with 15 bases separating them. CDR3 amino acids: CASSSRRGVPTNEKLFF. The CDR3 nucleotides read TGTGCCAGCAGCTCCCGGAGGGGGGTTCCAACTAATGAAAAACTGTTTTTT.

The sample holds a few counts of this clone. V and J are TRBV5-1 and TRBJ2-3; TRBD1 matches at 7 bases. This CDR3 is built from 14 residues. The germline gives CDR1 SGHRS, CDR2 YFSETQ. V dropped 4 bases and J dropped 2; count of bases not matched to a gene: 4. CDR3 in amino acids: CASSRDSNTDTQYF. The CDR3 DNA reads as TGCGCCAGCAGCCGGGACAGTAACACAGATACGCAGTATTTT.

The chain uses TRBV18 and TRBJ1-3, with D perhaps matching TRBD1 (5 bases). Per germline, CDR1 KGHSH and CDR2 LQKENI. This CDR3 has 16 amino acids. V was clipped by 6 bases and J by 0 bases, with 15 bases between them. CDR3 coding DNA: TGTGCCAGCTCTTCCGGGACGCTCGCCTCTGGAAACACCATATATTTT. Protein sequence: CASSSGTLASGNTIYF.

The CDR3 DNA reads as TGTGCCAGCAGCCTAAAGACAGGATCGCATTATGGCTACACCTTC. The encoded protein is CASSLKTGSHYGYTF. The chain carries TRBV7-2 and TRBJ1-2, with D possibly being TRBD1 (6 bases). CDR3 length: 15 residues. CDR1 is SGHTA, CDR2 FQGNSA, per germline. Trimming took 5 bases from V and 5 from J, leaving 18 bases between them.

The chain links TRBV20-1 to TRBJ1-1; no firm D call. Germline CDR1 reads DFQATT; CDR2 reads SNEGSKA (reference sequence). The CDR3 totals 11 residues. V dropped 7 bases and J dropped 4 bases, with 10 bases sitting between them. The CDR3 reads CSVLKSTEAFF. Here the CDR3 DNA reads TGCAGTGTCTTGAAGAGCACTGAAGCTTTCTTT.

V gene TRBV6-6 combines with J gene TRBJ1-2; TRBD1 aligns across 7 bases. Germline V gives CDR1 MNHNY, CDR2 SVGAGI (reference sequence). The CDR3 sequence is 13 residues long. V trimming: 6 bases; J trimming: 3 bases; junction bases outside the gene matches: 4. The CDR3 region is CASRSDRDYGYTF. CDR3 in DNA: TGTGCCAGCAGAAGTGACAGGGACTATGGCTACACCTTC.

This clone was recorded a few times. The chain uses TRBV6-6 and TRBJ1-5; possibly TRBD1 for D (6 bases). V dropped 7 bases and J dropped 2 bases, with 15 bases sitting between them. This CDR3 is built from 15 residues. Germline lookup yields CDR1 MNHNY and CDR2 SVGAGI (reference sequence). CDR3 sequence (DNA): TGTGCCAGCACCTCACGACAGGAGGGCAATCAGCCCCAGCATTTT. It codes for CASTSRQEGNQPQHF.

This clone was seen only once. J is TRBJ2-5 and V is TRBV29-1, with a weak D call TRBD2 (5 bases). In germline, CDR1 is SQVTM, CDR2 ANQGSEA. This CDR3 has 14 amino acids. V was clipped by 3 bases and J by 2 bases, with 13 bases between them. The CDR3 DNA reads TGCAGCGTTGACCTAGCCGAGGTACAAGAGACCCAGTACTTC. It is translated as CSVDLAEVQETQYF. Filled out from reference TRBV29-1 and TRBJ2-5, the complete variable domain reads SAVISQKPSRDICQRGTSLTIQCQVDSQVTMMFWYRQQPGQSLTLIATANQGSEATYESGFVIDKFPISRPNLTFSTLTVSNMSPEDSSIYLCSVDLAEVQETQYFGPGTRLLVL.

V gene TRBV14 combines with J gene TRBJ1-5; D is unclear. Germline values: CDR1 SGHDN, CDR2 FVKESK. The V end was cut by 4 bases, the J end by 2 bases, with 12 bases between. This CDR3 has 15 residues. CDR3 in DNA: TGTGCCAGCAGCCCCTCCGGGAGGGGCAATCAGCCCCAGCATTTT. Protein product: CASSPSGRGNQPQHF. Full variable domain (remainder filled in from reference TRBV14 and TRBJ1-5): EAGVTQFPSHSVIEKGQTVTLRCDPISGHDNLYWYRRVMGKEIKFLLHFVKESKQDESGMPNNRFLAERTGGTYSTLKVQPAELEDSGVYFCASSPSGRGNQPQHFGDGTRLSIL.

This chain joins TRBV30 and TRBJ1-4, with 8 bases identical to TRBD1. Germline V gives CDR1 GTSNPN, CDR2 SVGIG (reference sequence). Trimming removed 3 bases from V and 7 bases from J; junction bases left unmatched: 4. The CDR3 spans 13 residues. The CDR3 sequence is CAWSGQGGEKLFF. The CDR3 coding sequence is TGTGCCTGGAGCGGACAGGGTGGTGAAAAACTGTTTTTT.

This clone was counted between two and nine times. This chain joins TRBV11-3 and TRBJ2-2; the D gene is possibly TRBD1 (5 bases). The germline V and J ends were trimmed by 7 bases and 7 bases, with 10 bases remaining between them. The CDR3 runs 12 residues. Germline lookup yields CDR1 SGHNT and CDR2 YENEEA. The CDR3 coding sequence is TGTGCCAGCAACAATCAGGGCGGGGAGCTGTTTTTT. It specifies CASNNQGGELFF.

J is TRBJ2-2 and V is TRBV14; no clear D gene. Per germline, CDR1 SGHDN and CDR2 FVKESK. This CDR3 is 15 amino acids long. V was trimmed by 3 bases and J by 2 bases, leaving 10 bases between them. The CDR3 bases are TGTGCCAGCAGCCATAGTAGGCTTAACACCGGGGAGCTGTTTTTT. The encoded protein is CASSHSRLNTGELFF.

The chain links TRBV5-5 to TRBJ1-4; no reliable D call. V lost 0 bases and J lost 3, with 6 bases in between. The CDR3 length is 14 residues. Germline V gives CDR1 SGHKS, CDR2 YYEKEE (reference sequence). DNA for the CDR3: TGTGCCAGCAGCTTGGGGAATGCTAATGAAAAACTGTTTTTT. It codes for CASSLGNANEKLFF.